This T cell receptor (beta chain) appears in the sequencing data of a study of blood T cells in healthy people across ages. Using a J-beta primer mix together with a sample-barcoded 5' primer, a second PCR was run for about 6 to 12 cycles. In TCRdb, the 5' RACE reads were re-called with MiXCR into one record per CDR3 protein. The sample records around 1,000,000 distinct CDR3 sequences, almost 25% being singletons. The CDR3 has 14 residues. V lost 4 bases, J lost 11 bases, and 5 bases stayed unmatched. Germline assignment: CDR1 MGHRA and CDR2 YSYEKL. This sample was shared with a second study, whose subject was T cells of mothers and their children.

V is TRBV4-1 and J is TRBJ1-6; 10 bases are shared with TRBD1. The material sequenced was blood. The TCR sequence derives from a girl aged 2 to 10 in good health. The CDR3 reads CASSPRDRGPPLHF. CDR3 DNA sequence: TGCGCCAGCAGCCCCCGGGACAGGGGACCACCCCTCCACTTT.